Following are 27 T cell receptor beta chains from one sample sequenced in a study of Graves' ophthalmopathy and Graves' hyperthyroidism. TCR beta CDR3 amplification used RNA transcripts. Second-round multiplex PCR followed a first-round RT-PCR using HTBI primers. TCRdb analysed the multiplex PCR reads with MiXCR anew, one entry per CDR3 protein. The top ten clones hold less than 50% of a sample with 240,000 or so distinct CDR3 sequences, 40% to 50% of them seen once. The sample taken for sequencing was peripheral blood. The receptors here all came from an adult man with Graves' ophthalmopathy.

The V gene is TRBV6-4, the J gene TRBJ1-5, with a weak D call TRBD1 (5 bases). Trimming left V 3 bases short and J 5 bases short, with 20 bases between. The CDR3 length is 17 residues. The germline gives CDR1 MRHNA, CDR2 SNTAGT. CDR3 bases: TGTGCCAGCAGTGATGGGACTAGACCGAGAAGCGATCAGCCCCAGCATTTT. Encoded protein: CASSDGTRPRSDQPQHF.

The chain links TRBV5-1 to TRBJ2-7, with D perhaps TRBD2 (6 bases). Trimming cost V 4 bases and J 6 bases, with 17 bases left between them. This CDR3 spans 14 amino acids. CDR1 is SGHRS, CDR2 YFSETQ, per germline. The CDR3 spells CASSQKSGLTEQYF. In nucleotides, the CDR3 is TGCGCCAGCAGCCAGAAGTCCGGACTAACCGAGCAGTACTTC.

On this clonotype itself: A read error may produce the germline difference seen at one junction end. The chain carries TRBV20-1 and TRBJ1-5; D is perhaps TRBD1 (5 bases). The length of the CDR3 is 11 residues. The V gene's germline CDR1 is DFQATT and CDR2 SNEGSKA (reference sequence). CDR3 sequence: CSAGDSLDQHF. The CDR3 bases are TGCAGTGCTGGAGACAGTCTGGACCAGCATTTT.

The chain uses TRBV2 and TRBJ1-2; maybe TRBD1 (6 bases). In germline, CDR1 is SNHLY, CDR2 FYNNEI. CDR3 length equals 14 residues. Trimming stripped 7 bases from V and 2 bases from J, with 14 bases between. The CDR3 protein is CASKVDRQNYGYTF. The CDR3, as DNA: TGTGCCAGCAAGGTAGACAGGCAGAACTATGGCTACACCTTC. Full variable domain (rest looked up from reference TRBV2 and TRBJ1-2): EPEVTQTPSHQVTQMGQEVILRCVPISNHLYFYWYRQILGQKVEFLVSFYNNEISEKSEIFDDQFSVERPDGSNFTLKIRSTKLEDSAMYFCASKVDRQNYGYTFGSGTRLTVV.

This chain links TRBV7-9 with TRBJ2-2; 9 bases line up with TRBD1. J was trimmed by 13 bases and V by 5 bases; bases with no gene match: 8. CDR3 length: 13 residues. The germline V gene has CDR1 SEHNR and CDR2 FQNEAQ (reference sequence). CDR3 in DNA: TGTGCCAGCAGCCAAGAAGGGACAGGGTTGCTGTTTTTT. It codes for CASSQEGTGLLFF.

This chain links TRBV12-3 or TRBV12-4 with TRBJ1-2; TRBD1 might be the D (6 bases). The CDR3 has 12 amino acids. Trimming left V 4 bases short and J 7 bases short, with 10 bases between. The CDR3 reads CASSSGGLGYTF. DNA of the CDR3: TGTGCCAGCAGTTCGGGGGGCCTTGGCTACACCTTC.

The rearrangement uses TRBV20-1 and TRBJ2-5; TRBD2 might be the D (5 bases). From germline, CDR1 is DFQATT and CDR2 SNEGSKA (reference sequence). Trimming stripped 3 bases from V and 5 bases from J, with 10 bases between. The CDR3 spans 12 residues. Written as DNA, the CDR3 is TGCAGTGCTAGGAGGACGGGGGAGACCCAGTACTTC. It is translated as CSARRTGETQYF.

The rearrangement uses TRBV6-4 and TRBJ2-5; tentatively, D is TRBD2 (5 bases). Trimming shortened V by 5 bases and J by 5 bases, and 15 bases separated the two germline ends. This CDR3 has 14 amino acids. Per the germline V gene, CDR1 is MRHNA and CDR2 is SNTAGT. The CDR3 loop is CASSSGLGVETQYF. For the CDR3, the DNA is TGTGCCAGCAGTTCAGGACTGGGAGTGGAGACCCAGTACTTC.

This clonotype appeared a few times. The chain employs TRBV7-9 and TRBJ2-7; perhaps TRBD1 as D (6 bases). The CDR3 sequence is 15 residues long. V dropped 3 bases and J dropped 0 bases, with 12 bases sitting between them. In germline, CDR1 is SEHNR, CDR2 FQNEAQ (reference sequence). CDR3 amino acids: CASSLGDIHSYEQYF. The CDR3 nucleotides read TGTGCCAGCAGCTTGGGGGACATCCACTCCTACGAGCAGTACTTC. Looking up the rest from reference TRBV7-9 and TRBJ2-7 gives the full variable domain: DTGVSQNPRHKITKRGQNVTFRCDPISEHNRLYWYRQTLGQGPEFLTYFQNEAQLEKSRLLSDRFSAERPKGSFSTLEIQRTEQGDSAMYLCASSLGDIHSYEQYFGPGTRLTVT.

This clonotype was observed a handful of times. CDR3 amino acids: CATSEAGAYYGYTF. Written as DNA, the CDR3 is TGTGCCACCAGTGAGGCCGGGGCCTACTATGGCTACACCTTC. The genes are TRBV24-1 and TRBJ1-2; the D gene is possibly TRBD1 (5 bases). The CDR3 contains 14 residues. Trimming removed 4 bases from V and 3 bases from J, with 11 bases in between. Germline assignment: CDR1 KGHDR and CDR2 SFDVKD.

A note on this clonotype: Because the CDR3's place on the DNA is in doubt, the DNA is left out and the CDR3 is given as listed by TCRdb. The chain joins TRBV29-1 to TRBJ1-3. Including both end residues, the CDR3 is 21 amino acids long. Germline V lookup: CDR1 SQVTM, CDR2 ANQGSEA. The CDR3 region is CSVEDAYICSARALPGNTIYF.

The chain carries TRBV7-2 and TRBJ2-7; D remains unclear. Germline CDR1 SGHTA, CDR2 FQGNSA. Deletions cut 0 bases from V and 2 bases from J, with 5 bases between. This CDR3 is 13 amino acids long. CDR3 residues: CASSLAIPYEQYF. For the CDR3, the DNA is TGTGCCAGCAGCTTAGCTATACCCTACGAGCAGTACTTC.

This clonotype was seen repeatedly, ten times or more. The chain couples TRBV29-1 to TRBJ1-1; D gene uncertain. The V gene lost 3 bases and the J gene lost 2 bases, with 10 bases spanning the gap. The germline gives CDR1 SQVTM, CDR2 ANQGSEA. The CDR3 spans 13 residues. CDR3 protein: CSVEVRTNTEAFF. CDR3 in DNA: TGCAGCGTTGAGGTCAGAACCAACACTGAAGCTTTCTTT.

This clonotype was recorded a few times. The chain links TRBV15 to TRBJ2-5, with D maybe TRBD1 (6 bases). CDR3 length: 14 amino acids. V lost 3 bases and J 5 bases, leaving 13 bases between the germline ends. CDR1 is LNHNV, CDR2 YYDKDF, per germline (reference sequence). The CDR3 DNA reads as TGTGCCACCAGCAGCCGGGACACTACGGAGACCCAGTACTTC. It translates to CATSSRDTTETQYF.

The chain joins TRBV6-5 to TRBJ1-1, with D hard to call. Germline V gene sequence: CDR1 MNHEY, CDR2 SVGAGI. This CDR3 is 13 amino acids long. V was cut by 7 bases and J by 0 bases, with 9 bases left in between. CDR3 sequence reads: CASTVNVNTEAFF. The CDR3 region has the DNA TGTGCCAGCACGGTGAACGTGAACACTGAAGCTTTCTTT.

The rearrangement uses TRBV29-1 and TRBJ2-7; 10 bases are a match to TRBD1. V was pared by 5 bases and J by 3 bases, with 4 bases of the junction left unmatched. This CDR3 region has 13 residues. From germline, CDR1 is SQVTM and CDR2 ANQGSEA. Here the CDR3 DNA reads TGCAGCGTTCCGGGACAGGGGAGCTACGAGCAGTACTTC. This codes for CSVPGQGSYEQYF.

This clonotype appeared a few times. This chain uses TRBV19 with TRBJ1-5, with TRBD1 matching 8 bases. The V gene's germline CDR1 is LNHDA and CDR2 SQIVND (reference sequence). This CDR3 comprises 15 residues. With V trimmed by 4 bases and J by 4 bases, 6 bases remained unmatched. In DNA form, the CDR3 reads TGTGCCAGTAGTACCGGACAGGGCAGGAATCAGCCCCAGCATTTT. It codes for CASSTGQGRNQPQHF.

V and J are TRBV19 and TRBJ2-5; D unclear. Trimming pared 3 bases from V and 7 bases from J, leaving 12 bases between. The CDR3 has 13 amino acids. Germline CDR1 and CDR2: LNHDA and SQIVND (reference sequence). Written as DNA, the CDR3 is TGTGCCAGTAGTATCGACCTCTCGGGGACCCAGTACTTC. It specifies CASSIDLSGTQYF.

The V gene is TRBV6-5, the J gene TRBJ2-2; D is unresolved. V lost 3 bases and J 1 base, leaving 15 bases between the germline ends. The CDR3 spans 17 residues. The germline V gene encodes CDR1 MNHEY and CDR2 SVGAGI. CDR3: CASSYQSTWWNTGELFF. In nucleotides, the CDR3 is TGTGCCAGCAGTTATCAGAGTACCTGGTGGAACACCGGGGAGCTGTTTTTT.

The chain combines TRBV5-1 with TRBJ1-1, with a possible D match to TRBD1 (6 bases). Trimming pared 7 bases from V and 10 bases from J, leaving 17 bases between. Germline lookup yields CDR1 SGHRS and CDR2 YFSETQ. This CDR3 is 12 amino acids long. The DNA of the CDR3 is TGCGCCAGCCGTCGAGGGGGTGAAGGAGCTTTCTTT. Translation gives CASRRGGEGAFF.

The CDR3 nucleotides read TGCAGCGTTGAACAGGGTCTGAACACTGAAGCTTTCTTT. Residues: CSVEQGLNTEAFF. The rearrangement joins TRBV29-1 to TRBJ1-1, with D possibly being TRBD1 (5 bases). Trimming cost V 2 bases and J 0 bases, with 7 bases left between them. CDR3 length equals 13 residues. Germline CDR1 and CDR2: SQVTM and ANQGSEA.

This chain links TRBV2 with TRBJ1-4, with D perhaps matching TRBD1 (6 bases). Germline values: CDR1 SNHLY, CDR2 FYNNEI. Deletions cut 6 bases from V and 4 bases from J, with 12 bases between. This CDR3 is built from 14 residues. CDR3 amino acids: CASSLTGNNEKLFF. The CDR3 coding sequence is TGTGCCAGCAGCCTTACAGGGAATAATGAAAAACTGTTTTTT. Variable domain in full (rest from reference TRBV2 and TRBJ1-4): EPEVTQTPSHQVTQMGQEVILRCVPISNHLYFYWYRQILGQKVEFLVSFYNNEISEKSEIFDDQFSVERPDGSNFTLKIRSTKLEDSAMYFCASSLTGNNEKLFFGSGTQLSVL.

The chain joins TRBV10-2 to TRBJ2-7, with a possible D match to TRBD1 (5 bases). The CDR3 spans 14 residues. Germline values: CDR1 WSHSY, CDR2 SAAADI. Trimming removed 6 bases from V and 4 bases from J, with 16 bases in between. The CDR3 loop reads CASSLGATVYEQYF. In DNA form, the CDR3 reads TGCGCCAGCAGCTTAGGCGCGACAGTTTACGAGCAGTACTTC.

This clonotype was counted only a few times. This chain connects TRBV20-1 to TRBJ2-5; D is possibly TRBD1 or TRBD2 (7 bases each). The CDR3 contains 12 residues. Trimming removed 8 bases from V and 2 bases from J, with 12 bases in between. Germline V lookup: CDR1 DFQATT, CDR2 SNEGSKA (reference sequence). The CDR3 is CSPRGGQETQYF. The CDR3, as DNA: TGCAGTCCCAGGGGGGGGCAAGAGACCCAGTACTTC.

This clonotype was seen a few times. The chain's CDR3 is CASSLPQNTEAFF. CDR3 coding DNA: TGTGCCAGCAGCTTGCCGCAGAACACTGAAGCTTTCTTT. This chain joins TRBV5-5 and TRBJ1-1, with no clear D. Trimming stripped 1 base from V and 1 base from J, with 5 bases between. The CDR3 loop spans 13 amino acids. The germline CDR1 and CDR2 sequences are SGHKS and YYEKEE (reference sequence).

The rearrangement links TRBV27 to TRBJ1-6, with TRBD1 as a possible D gene (5 bases). Trimming took 2 bases from V and 7 from J, leaving 12 bases between them. Germline V gene sequence: CDR1 MNHEY, CDR2 SMNVEV (reference sequence). The CDR3 length is 15 residues. CDR3 loop: CASSLIGTANSPLHF. In DNA form, the CDR3 reads TGTGCCAGCAGTTTAATTGGGACGGCAAATTCACCCCTCCACTTT.

The chain couples TRBV7-2 to TRBJ2-3; 7 bases are shared with TRBD1. Per germline, CDR1 SGHTA and CDR2 FQGNSA. Germline trimming cut 5 bases from V and 2 bases from J; bases unmatched to any gene: 4. CDR3 length: 14 residues. Here the CDR3 reads CASSTDRFTDTQYF. CDR3 nucleotide sequence: TGTGCCAGCAGCACGGACAGGTTCACAGATACGCAGTATTTT.